Listed below are T cell receptor beta chains from one sample, sequenced in a study of regulatory T cells in long-lasting Graves disease. TCRdb reprocessed the multiplex PCR reads with MiXCR, giving one entry per CDR3 protein. Among 200,000 to 250,000 distinct CDR3 sequences, around 20% were seen once, and the ten largest hold approximately 15%. The material was peripheral blood mononuclear cells (PBMCs), obtained at new diagnosis, from a patient treated with antithyroid drugs. All receptors come from a female donor with Graves disease. The conserved cysteine and the conserved F or W are not part of the CDR3 here. Fields, in order: V gene, J gene, CDR3 protein.

v_gene: TRBV7-6
j_gene: TRBJ2-5
CDR3aa: ASRLGLVGSQETQY

v_gene: TRBV19
j_gene: TRBJ1-5
CDR3aa: ASSIVSASSTGSNQPQH

v_gene: TRBV9
j_gene: TRBJ2-3
CDR3aa: ASSVGAGQGTDTQY

v_gene: TRBV20-1
j_gene: TRBJ2-1
CDR3aa: SAREGAGASYNEQF

v_gene: TRBV28
j_gene: TRBJ2-7
CDR3aa: ASSSLAPGKNYEQY

v_gene: TRBV7-9
j_gene: TRBJ2-7
CDR3aa: ASSPIQGYEQY

v_gene: TRBV27
j_gene: TRBJ1-2
CDR3aa: ASSMGGASGYT

v_gene: TRBV20-1
j_gene: TRBJ1-5
CDR3aa: SAPLGGVGNQPQH

v_gene: TRBV28
j_gene: TRBJ1-2
CDR3aa: ASSLSDGYGYT

v_gene: TRBV20-1
j_gene: TRBJ1-5
CDR3aa: SAREGLNNQPQH

v_gene: TRBV28
j_gene: TRBJ2-7
CDR3aa: ASTPRLAGLSYEQY

v_gene: TRBV6-1
j_gene: TRBJ2-7
CDR3aa: ASSRGTANYEQY

v_gene: TRBV4-1
j_gene: TRBJ1-1
CDR3aa: ASSQGNALNTEAF

v_gene: TRBV24-1
j_gene: TRBJ2-1
CDR3aa: ATSTGTGIGNEQF

v_gene: TRBV19
j_gene: TRBJ2-2
CDR3aa: ASNLGITGELF

v_gene: TRBV9
j_gene: TRBJ2-7
CDR3aa: ASSSSQGYEQY

v_gene: TRBV12-3/TRBV12-4
j_gene: TRBJ1-2
CDR3aa: ASSLEEGWYGYT

v_gene: TRBV18
j_gene: TRBJ2-7
CDR3aa: ASSPGASVEQY

v_gene: TRBV10-3
j_gene: TRBJ2-3
CDR3aa: AISESGTSGSTVDTQY

v_gene: TRBV20-1
j_gene: TRBJ2-3
CDR3aa: SARAFLTSATDTQY

v_gene: TRBV28
j_gene: TRBJ2-5
CDR3aa: ASSRQLSGGAGTQY

v_gene: TRBV10-1
j_gene: TRBJ2-6
CDR3aa: ASSADRFLSPGANVLT

v_gene: TRBV29-1
j_gene: TRBJ1-2
CDR3aa: SVRRAGTRDGYT

v_gene: TRBV20-1
j_gene: TRBJ2-7
CDR3aa: SAIRGRRAEQY

v_gene: TRBV19
j_gene: TRBJ1-5
CDR3aa: ASSFGPDRVGNQPQH

v_gene: TRBV6-2/TRBV6-3
j_gene: TRBJ1-1
CDR3aa: ASRGQGGTEAF

v_gene: TRBV20-1
j_gene: TRBJ2-1
CDR3aa: SAREPGRSYNEQF

v_gene: TRBV10-1
j_gene: TRBJ2-1
CDR3aa: ASSDQGQGAGEQF

v_gene: TRBV3-1
j_gene: TRBJ2-4
CDR3aa: ASSQGREKY

v_gene: TRBV18
j_gene: TRBJ2-7
CDR3aa: ASSPFHTNEQY

v_gene: TRBV20-1
j_gene: TRBJ1-1
CDR3aa: SARDMGRPLNTEAF

v_gene: TRBV12-3/TRBV12-4
j_gene: TRBJ2-3
CDR3aa: ASRPLGTGTGQWTDTQY

v_gene: TRBV20-1
j_gene: TRBJ1-4
CDR3aa: SARTAFNEKLF

v_gene: TRBV2
j_gene: TRBJ2-5
CDR3aa: ASSDTGGVIETQY

v_gene: TRBV9
j_gene: TRBJ1-2
CDR3aa: ASSPSGTGYGYT

v_gene: TRBV18
j_gene: TRBJ1-2
CDR3aa: ASSPNNLLNYGYT